These 14 T cell receptor beta chains share one sample of origin, sequenced in a study of T cell responses to AZD1222 COVID-19 vaccine. Method: immunoSEQ multiplex PCR; TCRdb's copy keeps in-frame clones and lacks some. The sample records some 180,000 clones, roughly 92% being singletons. The sample was peripheral blood, taken on day 0 of AZD1222 vaccination. The receptors originated from an adult in good health.

The V and J genes are TRBV4-2 and TRBJ2-7; 7 nucleotides match TRBD2. Germline-derived CDR1 and CDR2 are LGHNA and YNFKEQ. The J segment lost 2 bases and the V segment lost 4 bases, leaving 8 bases of the junction unmatched. This CDR3 is 15 amino acids long. CDR3 DNA sequence: TGTGCCAGCAGCCCTCCTAGCGGCCTGACCTACGAGCAGTACTTC. Translation gives CASSPPSGLTYEQYF.

The chain recombines TRBV3-1 (or the pseudogene TRBV3-2) with TRBJ1-3; tentative D call: TRBD1 (6 bases). CDR3 size: 14 residues. Germline CDR1 is LGHDT and CDR2 is YNNKEL (reference sequence). Trimming took off 5 bases at V and 2 bases at J, with 10 bases between the two ends. CDR3 sequence (DNA): TGTGCCAGCAGCAAAGGGGGGGCTGGAAACACCATATATTTT. As protein: CASSKGGAGNTIYF.

The genes are TRBV3-1 (or the pseudogene TRBV3-2) and TRBJ2-3; D remains ambiguous. The CDR3 is 15 amino acids. Germline assignment: CDR1 LGHDT and CDR2 YNNKEL (reference sequence). V lost 1 base and J lost 4, with 12 bases in between. CDR3 loop: CASSQADRLADTQYF. The CDR3 nucleotides are TGTGCCAGCAGCCAAGCGGACCGTCTAGCAGATACGCAGTATTTT.

The chain joins TRBV6-5 to TRBJ2-7; D not resolved. This CDR3 has 13 amino acids. V was clipped by 6 bases and J by 6 bases, with 15 bases between them. Germline CDR1 and CDR2: MNHEY and SVGAGI. CDR3 region: CASRRFGGFEQYF. CDR3 sequence (DNA): TGTGCCAGCAGGCGCTTCGGTGGGTTCGAGCAGTACTTC.

This clone turned up a few times. J is TRBJ2-1 and V is TRBV19; TRBD2 matches 7 bases. Germline V gene data show CDR1 as LNHDA and CDR2 as SQIVND (reference sequence). The ends lost 3 bases at V and 4 bases at J; junction bases unmatched: 3. CDR3 length: 14 residues. The CDR3 loop reads CASSMKLAYNEQFF. The CDR3 DNA reads TGTGCCAGTAGTATGAAACTAGCGTACAATGAGCAGTTCTTC. The full variable domain, its missing parts supplied by reference TRBV19 and TRBJ2-1, is DGGITQSPKYLFRKEGQNVTLSCEQNLNHDAMYWYRQDPGQGLRLIYYSQIVNDFQKGDIAEGYSVSREKKESFPLTVTSAQKNPTAFYLCASSMKLAYNEQFFGPGTRLTVL.

This sequence joins TRBV18 and TRBJ1-1; no definite D call. The V and J ends lost 5 bases and 6 bases respectively, with 13 bases between them. Germline CDR1 reads KGHSH; CDR2 reads LQKENI. The CDR3 covers 13 residues. CDR3 in DNA: TGTGCCAGCTCAACCGCGGGTGGCTCTGAAGCTTTCTTT. Protein product: CASSTAGGSEAFF.

This clone was detected only once. The V and J genes are TRBV6-5 and TRBJ1-6; D unresolved. Trimming left V 0 bases short and J 5 bases short, with 8 bases between. This CDR3 region has 15 residues. Per the germline V gene, CDR1 is MNHEY and CDR2 is SVGAGI. CDR3 region: CASSYSLSDNSPLHF. CDR3 nucleotide sequence: TGTGCCAGCAGTTACTCACTCTCTGATAATTCACCCCTCCACTTT.

The J gene is TRBJ1-2, the V gene TRBV2; the D gene is possibly TRBD1 (5 bases). Germline V CDR1 and CDR2: SNHLY, FYNNEI. V gave up 8 bases and J gave up 4 bases, with 20 bases separating them. This CDR3 has 15 residues. The CDR3 sequence: CASARTNRPSYGYTF. CDR3 DNA: TGTGCCAGCGCCCGAACCAACAGGCCGAGCTATGGCTACACCTTC.

The chain uses TRBV7-9 and TRBJ2-2, with 9 bases matching TRBD1. V dropped 5 bases and J dropped 7; count of bases not matched to a gene: 14. This CDR3 has 17 amino acids. Germline CDR1 and CDR2: SEHNR and FQNEAQ (reference sequence). DNA of the CDR3: TGTGCCAGCAGCGCTACAGGGGGCGCGATCAGGGTCGGGGAGCTGTTTTTT. It is translated as CASSATGGAIRVGELFF.

The chain is built from TRBV5-6 and TRBJ1-3; D is unresolved. Germline V gene sequence: CDR1 SGHDT, CDR2 YYEEEE. Trimming left V 3 bases short and J 0 bases short, with 10 bases between. The CDR3 extends over 15 amino acids. The CDR3, as DNA: TGTGCCAGCAGCTCTACAGATCACTCTGGAAACACCATATATTTT. Its protein product is CASSSTDHSGNTIYF.

This clone was counted once. The CDR3 sequence is CASRNYYEQYF. Written as DNA, the CDR3 is TGTGCCAGCCGGAACTACTACGAGCAGTACTTC. The rearrangement joins TRBV6-5 to TRBJ2-7; D gene unclear. The CDR3 totals 11 residues. From germline, CDR1 is MNHEY and CDR2 SVGAGI. V was trimmed by 8 bases and J by 3 bases, leaving 8 bases between them.

The chain combines TRBV7-2 with TRBJ1-2, with 8 bases fitting TRBD1. With V trimmed by 5 bases and J by 0 bases, 11 bases remained unmatched. The CDR3 is 17 amino acids. Germline-derived CDR1 and CDR2 are SGHTA and FQGNSA. The CDR3, as DNA: TGTGCCAGCAGCCCCGGACAGGGACCTTTCACTAACTATGGCTACACCTTC. This gives the protein CASSPGQGPFTNYGYTF. Using reference TRBV7-2 and TRBJ1-2 for the parts outside the CDR3, the full variable domain is GAGVSQSPSNKVTEKGKDVELRCDPISGHTALYWYRQSLGQGLEFLIYFQGNSAPDKSGLPSDRFSAERTGGSVSTLTIQRTQQEDSAVYLCASSPGQGPFTNYGYTFGSGTRLTVV.

The rearrangement uses TRBV4-3 and TRBJ1-3; D gene unclear. The V end was cut by 4 bases, the J end by 0 bases, with 13 bases between. Germline V gives CDR1 LGHNA, CDR2 YSLEER. The CDR3 has 16 residues. CDR3 coding DNA: TGCGCCAGCAGCCGAAACCGGGCCGTCTCTGGAAACACCATATATTTT. Residues: CASSRNRAVSGNTIYF.

The chain joins TRBV18 to TRBJ1-2, with a tentative D call TRBD1 (5 bases). The CDR3 spans 17 residues. Trimming removed 2 bases from V and 3 bases from J, with 19 bases in between. The V gene's germline CDR1 is KGHSH and CDR2 LQKENI. CDR3 in amino acids: CASSPKSPGRRDYGYTF. The CDR3 region has the DNA TGTGCCAGCTCACCAAAATCCCCGGGACGGAGAGACTATGGCTACACCTTC. Together with reference TRBV18 and TRBJ1-2, the CDR3 gives the full variable domain: NAGVMQNPRHLVRRRGQEARLRCSPMKGHSHVYWYRQLPEEGLKFMVYLQKENIIDESGMPKERFSAEFPKEGPSILRIQQVVRGDSAAYFCASSPKSPGRRDYGYTFGSGTRLTVV.